This T cell receptor (beta chain) was documented in a study of CD8 T cells in ankylosing spondylitis. The CDR3 is 14 amino acids. Germline assignment: CDR1 MNHEY and CDR2 SMNVEV (reference sequence). V lost 4 bases, J lost 7 bases, and 6 bases stayed unmatched. Study conclusions and caveats: Past research had described some motif variants in reactive arthritis synovial fluid and blood. About 8 highly homologous variants formed a TCR beta motif that appeared characteristic of ankylosing spondylitis blood. Disease-linked clones proved CD8+ and comparatively uncommon in peripheral blood. Significantly higher representation of disease-linked clones was reported for matched ankylosing spondylitis synovial fluid.

It was by quantitative 5'-RACE with molecular barcodes that TCR beta libraries were made. TCRdb called the 5' RACE reads again in MiXCR, with one record for every CDR3 protein. The sample has approximately 500,000 distinct CDR3 sequences; roughly 13% are singletons. This clonotype was counted only a few times. Antigen: not known. This receptor was taken from a male donor with ankylosing spondylitis. V and J are TRBV27 and TRBJ2-1; TRBD2 aligns across 8 bases. The material sequenced was blood, either unsorted or a sorted T cell fraction (not recorded which). CDR3 sequence: CASSSTGGRNEQFF. CDR3 nucleotide sequence: TGTGCCAGCAGTTCGACGGGAGGGCGGAATGAGCAGTTCTTC.